A single sample gave rise to the 22 T cell receptor beta chains below, sequenced in a study of patients and donors after allogeneic stem cell transplantation. Each CDR3 protein is one row after TCRdb ran MiXCR on the RT-PCR reads. The sample includes more than 850,000 distinct CDR3 sequences, under 20% of them seen just once. The specimen sequenced was blood, either unsorted or a sorted T cell fraction (not recorded which). These receptors all come from a human donor who was either an allogeneic HSCT recipient or a stem cell or donor lymphocyte infusion donor (not recorded which). It is not recorded whose cells these are; they may come from a transplant donor.

The DNA of the CDR3 is TGTGCCAGCAGCTTAGGAGTTAGATACGAGCAGTACTTC. Translation: CASSLGVRYEQYF. The J gene is TRBJ2-7, the V gene TRBV7-2; D not certain. This CDR3 comprises 13 residues. CDR1 is SGHTA and CDR2 is FQGNSA in the germline V gene. The V and J ends lost 1 base and 4 bases respectively, with 8 bases between them.

The rearrangement links TRBV5-1 to TRBJ1-1; the D gene is possibly TRBD1 (5 bases). CDR3 length: 15 residues. The ends were cut back, 3 bases at V and 0 bases at J, with 12 bases in the middle. CDR1 SGHRS and CDR2 YFSETQ come from the germline V gene. CDR3 bases: TGCGCCAGCAGCTCCAATAGGGGACTGAACACTGAAGCTTTCTTT. The encoded protein is CASSSNRGLNTEAFF.

This clonotype was picked up one time. The chain recombines TRBV14 with TRBJ2-7; no definite D call. The V gene lost 0 bases and the J gene lost 7 bases, with 4 bases spanning the gap. The CDR3 runs 11 residues. Germline V gene lookup returns CDR1 SGHDN and CDR2 FVKESK. This CDR3 reads CASSQEQEQYF. CDR3 nucleotides: TGTGCCAGCAGCCAAGAACAGGAGCAGTACTTC.

This clonotype was detected only a few times. The chain couples TRBV18 to TRBJ2-5; D is perhaps TRBD1 (6 bases). CDR3 length equals 15 residues. Germline loops: CDR1 KGHSH, CDR2 LQKENI. Trimming cost V 3 bases and J 2 bases, with 13 bases left between them. The CDR3: CASSPQPGQQETQYF. In DNA form, the CDR3 reads TGTGCCAGCTCACCGCAACCGGGACAACAAGAGACCCAGTACTTC.

This clonotype showed up many times. V is TRBV12-3 or TRBV12-4 and J is TRBJ2-7; the D call may be TRBD1 or TRBD2 (5 bases each). The ends were cut back, 5 bases at V and 2 bases at J, with 13 bases in the middle. This CDR3 contains 14 residues. DNA of the CDR3: TGTGCCAGCAGTCCGAAGACGGGACCCTACGAGCAGTACTTC. Translating it yields CASSPKTGPYEQYF.

This clonotype is a singleton in its sample. CDR3 in amino acids: CASSESRGIAYEQYF. CDR3 coding DNA: TGTGCCAGCAGTGAATCAAGGGGGATAGCCTACGAGCAGTACTTC. This chain connects TRBV25-1 to TRBJ2-7; D possibly corresponds to TRBD1 (6 bases). V lost 1 base and J 2 bases, leaving 12 bases between the germline ends. Germline values: CDR1 MGHDK, CDR2 SYGVNS. This CDR3 region has 15 residues.

Only a few counts were recorded for this clonotype. In nucleotides, the CDR3 is TGTGCCAGCAGCTTGATGGGCAGGTCTTCCGAGCAGTACTTC. Amino acid sequence: CASSLMGRSSEQYF. The chain employs TRBV5-6 and TRBJ2-7; no definite D call. This CDR3 has 14 residues. Germline V gene data show CDR1 as SGHDT and CDR2 as YYEEEE. Trimming left V 1 base short and J 6 bases short, with 14 bases between.

In the case of this clonotype: This may be a read error: a much more frequent sequence differs by one nucleotide. V is TRBV2 and J is TRBJ1-2; no reliable D call. This CDR3 is built from 13 residues. Looked up from germline, CDR1 is SNHLY and CDR2 is FYNNEI. CDR3 loop: CACRSGEDYGYTF. The CDR3, as DNA: TGTGCCTGCAGATCCGGGGAGGACTATGGCTACACCTTC.

V and J are TRBV27 and TRBJ1-4; D call uncertain. The germline V gene encodes CDR1 MNHEY and CDR2 SMNVEV (reference sequence). The CDR3 covers 16 residues. V was pared by 2 bases and J by 7 bases, with 17 bases between. The CDR3 DNA reads as TGTGCCAGCAGTTTAGGATCGGGGAGGTTGGCTGAAAAACTGTTTTTT. It specifies CASSLGSGRLAEKLFF.

This clonotype was detected only a few times. This chain connects TRBV15 to TRBJ2-7, with D perhaps TRBD1 or TRBD2 (5 bases each). CDR3 length: 15 amino acids. The germline V gene encodes CDR1 LNHNV and CDR2 YYDKDF (reference sequence). V was cut by 0 bases and J by 3 bases, with 12 bases left in between. Here the CDR3 reads CATSREIGGGYEQYF. The CDR3, as DNA: TGTGCCACCAGCAGAGAAATTGGGGGTGGCTACGAGCAGTACTTC. Variable domain in full (rest from reference TRBV15 and TRBJ2-7): DAMVIQNPRYQVTQFGKPVTLSCSQTLNHNVMYWYQQKSSQAPKLLFHYYDKDFNNEADTPDNFQSRRPNTSFCFLDIRSPGLGDTAMYLCATSREIGGGYEQYFGPGTRLTVT.

This clonotype has just a few counts. The chain couples TRBV9 to TRBJ2-5; 7 bases are shared with TRBD2. J lost 4 bases, V lost 1 base, and 10 bases had no gene match. CDR1 and CDR2 (germline): SGDLS, YYNGEE. The CDR3 spans 16 residues. The CDR3 protein is CASSVSPSGETETQYF. CDR3 in DNA: TGTGCCAGCAGCGTAAGCCCCAGCGGGGAGACAGAGACCCAGTACTTC.

The rearrangement links TRBV10-3 to TRBJ2-7, with D possibly TRBD1 on 5 matching bases. CDR3 length: 15 residues. V was trimmed by 6 bases and J by 0 bases, leaving 15 bases between them. Germline V lookup: CDR1 ENHRY, CDR2 SYGVKD. This CDR3 is CAIRPVPGISYEQYF. Here the CDR3 DNA reads TGTGCCATCAGGCCCGTGCCAGGGATCTCCTACGAGCAGTACTTC.

This rearrangement joins TRBV6-1 to TRBJ1-4, with D uncertain. The V gene lost 3 bases and the J gene lost 8 bases, with 10 bases spanning the gap. Germline CDR1 reads MNHNS; CDR2 reads SASEGT. CDR3 length: 13 amino acids. For the CDR3, the DNA is TGTGCCAGCAGTGATGGCTGGGAGGAAAAACTGTTTTTT. Its translation: CASSDGWEEKLFF.

This clonotype has just a few counts. The chain joins TRBV6-1 to TRBJ1-1; D call uncertain. Germline V gives CDR1 MNHNS, CDR2 SASEGT. The V end was cut by 6 bases, the J end by 0 bases, with 14 bases between. The CDR3 extends over 15 amino acids. The CDR3: CASREPAELNTEAFF. CDR3 DNA sequence: TGTGCCAGCAGGGAGCCCGCAGAGTTGAACACTGAAGCTTTCTTT.

This clonotype was observed a handful of times. V is TRBV6-1 and J is TRBJ2-2, with 11 bases that match TRBD1. In germline, CDR1 is MNHNS, CDR2 SASEGT. CDR3 length equals 16 residues. V lost 6 bases and J lost 6; bases outside the gene matches: 9. This chain's CDR3 is CASRPRDRGFPGELFF. The DNA of the CDR3 is TGTGCCAGCAGACCCCGGGACAGGGGGTTTCCCGGGGAGCTGTTTTTT.

This chain connects TRBV7-2 to TRBJ2-7; the D call may be TRBD1 or TRBD2 (5 bases each). The CDR3 totals 14 residues. Trimming shortened V by 5 bases and J by 2 bases, and 13 bases separated the two germline ends. CDR1 SGHTA and CDR2 FQGNSA come from the germline V gene. The CDR3 region is CASSHGTAPYEQYF. DNA for the CDR3: TGTGCCAGCAGCCACGGGACGGCACCCTACGAGCAGTACTTC.

The CDR3 DNA follows: TGCAGTGCTAGACCGGGACAGGGCATCAATCAGCCCCAGCATTTT. Translated: CSARPGQGINQPQHF. The chain combines TRBV20-1 with TRBJ1-5; TRBD1 matches 9 bases. In germline, CDR1 is DFQATT, CDR2 SNEGSKA (reference sequence). The V segment lost 2 bases and the J segment 3 bases; nucleotides outside the gene matches: 5. This CDR3 spans 15 amino acids.

V gene TRBV19 combines with J gene TRBJ1-3; D is unresolved. CDR1 and CDR2 (germline): LNHDA, SQIVND (reference sequence). The V gene lost 9 bases and the J gene lost 3 bases, with 9 bases spanning the gap. This CDR3 contains 12 residues. The CDR3 region is CASPDGGNTIYF. The DNA for the CDR3 is TGTGCCAGCCCGGACGGTGGAAACACCATATATTTT.

This chain uses TRBV14 with TRBJ1-5; no clear D. The CDR3 spans 22 residues. Germline V gene lookup returns CDR1 SGHDN and CDR2 FVKESK. V dropped 2 bases and J dropped 0 bases, with 29 bases sitting between them. CDR3 region: CASSQPVTGWKMIFFSNQPQHF. Here the CDR3 DNA reads TGTGCCAGCAGCCAACCCGTGACGGGGTGGAAGATGATCTTTTTTAGCAATCAGCCCCAGCATTTT.

In this sample, this clonotype turned up a few times. The chain carries TRBV3-1 and TRBJ1-2, with D possibly being TRBD1 (5 bases). CDR1 LGHDT and CDR2 YNNKEL come from the germline V gene (reference sequence). V lost 0 bases, J lost 6 bases, and 14 bases lay in between. This CDR3 region has 15 residues. The CDR3 region is CASSQDGDPIDGYTF. The CDR3, as DNA: TGTGCCAGCAGCCAAGACGGGGACCCGATCGATGGCTACACCTTC.

This clonotype occurred a few times. V usage is TRBV6-5 and J usage is TRBJ2-2; TRBD1 agrees at 8 bases. Germline trimming cut 1 base from V and 5 bases from J; bases unmatched to any gene: 9. The CDR3 has 17 residues. From germline, CDR1 is MNHEY and CDR2 SVGAGI. In DNA, the CDR3 is TGTGCCAGCAGTTACTTCTCCGGACAGGGTAGAACCGGGGAGCTGTTTTTT. Amino acid sequence: CASSYFSGQGRTGELFF.

This clonotype was seen a handful of times. This chain joins TRBV7-7 and TRBJ2-1; D might be TRBD2 (5 bases). The germline V gene encodes CDR1 SSHAT and CDR2 FNYEAQ (reference sequence). This CDR3 is 15 amino acids long. V was pared by 1 base and J by 7 bases, with 14 bases between. The CDR3 nucleotides are TGTGCCAGCAGCTTAGGGACTCCACAGACGAATGAGCAGTTCTTC. As protein: CASSLGTPQTNEQFF. Looking up the rest from reference TRBV7-7 and TRBJ2-1 gives the full variable domain: GAGVSQSPRYKVTKRGQDVTLRCDPISSHATLYWYQQALGQGPEFLTYFNYEAQPDKSGLPSDRFSAERPEGSISTLTIQRTEQRDSAMYRCASSLGTPQTNEQFFGPGTRLTVL.